The 24 T cell receptor beta chains presented below share a single source sample, sequenced in a study of blood T cell repertoires in COVID-19. Assay used: immunoSEQ multiplex PCR; TCRdb lists only in-frame clones, some missing. Altogether about 260,000 clones are present, around 80% being singletons, with the ten largest covering roughly 4%. Input material: PBMCs or T cells enriched from blood (not recorded which). Every receptor here comes from a man aged 25 to 45 with acute COVID-19.

This clone has just one count. V is TRBV27 and J is TRBJ2-1; a possible D gene is TRBD1 (5 bases). Germline CDR1 reads MNHEY; CDR2 reads SMNVEV (reference sequence). This CDR3 comprises 16 residues. V lost 5 bases and J lost 1, with 15 bases in between. CDR3 residues: CASSLGQALSYNEQFF. Written as DNA, the CDR3 is TGTGCCAGCAGTCTCGGACAAGCCCTATCCTACAATGAGCAGTTCTTC.

This chain connects TRBV7-9 to TRBJ1-2; D is unresolved. V lost 4 bases to trimming and J lost 4 bases, with 10 bases between them. Germline CDR1 and CDR2: SEHNR and FQNEAQ (reference sequence). CDR3 size: 13 residues. The CDR3 sequence is CASSSGRSYGYTF. The CDR3, as DNA: TGTGCCAGCAGCTCTGGGAGGAGCTATGGCTACACCTTC.

Here the CDR3 DNA reads TGTGCCAGCAGCTTGGCCAACAGGAACACTGAAGCTTTCTTT. The encoded protein is CASSLANRNTEAFF. The V call is TRBV5-4, the J call TRBJ1-1; D unresolved. This CDR3 has 14 residues. The germline CDR1 and CDR2 sequences are SGHNT and YYREEE (reference sequence). Trimming took off 0 bases at V and 1 base at J, with 7 bases between the two ends. The variable domain in full, with the rest retrieved from reference TRBV5-4 and TRBJ1-1, is ETGVTQSPTHLIKTRGQQVTLRCSSQSGHNTVSWYQQALGQGPQFIFQYYREEENGRGNFPPRFSGLQFPNYSSELNVNALELDDSALYLCASSLANRNTEAFFGQGTRLTVV.

This sequence joins TRBV14 and TRBJ2-3; D perhaps matches TRBD1 (6 bases). Trimming took 0 bases from V and 11 from J, leaving 15 bases between them. This CDR3 has 14 residues. In germline, CDR1 is SGHDN, CDR2 FVKESK. In DNA, the CDR3 is TGTGCCAGCAGCCAAGATTCAGGGGTAACTAGGCAGTATTTT. Translation gives CASSQDSGVTRQYF. Full variable domain (missing parts from reference TRBV14 and TRBJ2-3): EAGVTQFPSHSVIEKGQTVTLRCDPISGHDNLYWYRRVMGKEIKFLLHFVKESKQDESGMPNNRFLAERTGGTYSTLKVQPAELEDSGVYFCASSQDSGVTRQYFGPGTRLTVL.

This chain connects TRBV27 to TRBJ2-7, with 8 bases identical to TRBD1. The CDR3 runs to 15 residues. V trimming: 6 bases; J trimming: 0 bases; junction bases outside the gene matches: 7. The V gene's germline CDR1 is MNHEY and CDR2 SMNVEV (reference sequence). CDR3 sequence (DNA): TGTGCCAGCAGCCCGGGACAGGATAGCTCCTACGAGCAGTACGTC. Translated: CASSPGQDSSYEQYV.

This clone was detected only a few times. This chain connects TRBV6-5 to TRBJ2-4; the D is unclear. Trimming stripped 4 bases from V and 7 bases from J, with 8 bases between. The CDR3 length is 12 residues. CDR1 and CDR2 (germline): MNHEY, SVGAGI. The CDR3 here is CASSSAVNIQYF. DNA of the CDR3: TGTGCCAGCAGTTCTGCGGTCAACATTCAGTACTTC.

The chain employs TRBV18 and TRBJ1-2; 7 bases agree with TRBD1. V was clipped by 2 bases and J by 8 bases; unmatched bases: 5. Germline V gene sequence: CDR1 KGHSH, CDR2 LQKENI. This CDR3 spans 13 amino acids. The CDR3 region has the DNA TGTGCCAGCTCACCAGCACAGGGGAAAGGCTACACCTTC. Translated: CASSPAQGKGYTF.

V is TRBV5-4 and J is TRBJ2-5; 7 bases map to TRBD1. The J segment lost 1 base and the V segment lost 1 base, leaving 7 bases of the junction unmatched. The CDR3 spans 16 residues. The germline CDR1 and CDR2 sequences are SGHNT and YYREEE (reference sequence). CDR3 amino acids: CASSLPGRQGQETQYF. As DNA, the CDR3 is TGTGCCAGCAGCTTGCCAGGAAGACAGGGCCAAGAGACCCAGTACTTC.

The V gene is TRBV10-3, the J gene TRBJ1-2, with 10 nucleotides matching TRBD1. V lost 11 bases to trimming and J lost 7 bases; unmatched junction nucleotides: 16. Germline V CDR1 and CDR2: ENHRY, SYGVKD. The CDR3 is 15 residues long. The CDR3 loop reads CAVRPATGGAGGYTF. CDR3 in DNA: TGTGCCGTCCGGCCCGCGACAGGGGGCGCGGGTGGCTACACCTTC.

This rearrangement joins TRBV4-3 to TRBJ1-3; TRBD1 matches 10 bases. Germline V gene data show CDR1 as LGHNA and CDR2 as YSLEER. The V segment lost 4 bases and the J segment 2 bases; nucleotides outside the gene matches: 11. The CDR3 is 18 amino acids. For the CDR3, the DNA is TGCGCCAGCAGCCGATCCCGCCAAGGGACAGGGGCTGGAAACACCATATATTTT. Translating it yields CASSRSRQGTGAGNTIYF.

This chain links TRBV7-6 with TRBJ1-1; 9 bases map to TRBD1. The V gene's germline CDR1 is SGHVS and CDR2 FNYEAQ. Trimming at V came to 5 bases and at J to 1 base, leaving 5 bases not matched to a gene. The CDR3 sequence is 15 residues long. In nucleotides, the CDR3 is TGTGCCAGCAGCCAACAGGGGGCTGGGAACACTGAAGCTTTCTTT. This sequence encodes CASSQQGAGNTEAFF. The full variable domain, with the rest looked up from reference TRBV7-6 and TRBJ1-1, is GAGVSQSPRYKVTKRGQDVALRCDPISGHVSLYWYRQALGQGPEFLTYFNYEAQQDKSGLPNDRFSAERPEGSISTLTIQRTEQRDSAMYRCASSQQGAGNTEAFFGQGTRLTVV.

This sequence joins TRBV5-6 and TRBJ1-5; possibly TRBD1 for D (6 bases). The CDR3 loop spans 16 amino acids. The V end was cut by 4 bases, the J end by 0 bases, with 14 bases between. Germline V gene sequence: CDR1 SGHDT, CDR2 YYEEEE. DNA of the CDR3: TGTGCCAGCAGCCGGAGACAGGCTAGTAGCAATCAGCCCCAGCATTTT. Translating gives CASSRRQASSNQPQHF.

J is TRBJ2-3 and V is TRBV4-3; D remains ambiguous. This CDR3 contains 14 residues. Deletions cut 0 bases from V and 6 bases from J, with 10 bases between. CDR1 and CDR2 from the germline V gene are LGHNA and YSLEER. The CDR3 coding sequence is TGCGCCAGCAGCCAAGAAGGCGGCAAGGATACGCAGTATTTT. Translating gives CASSQEGGKDTQYF.

This CDR3 reads CASSQEVKGVGGYTF. The DNA of the CDR3 is TGTGCCAGCAGCCAAGAAGTAAAGGGGGTAGGTGGCTACACCTTC. This rearrangement joins TRBV3-1 (or the pseudogene TRBV3-2) to TRBJ1-2; maybe TRBD1 (6 bases). The V and J ends lost 0 bases and 7 bases respectively, with 15 bases between them. Germline V gene lookup returns CDR1 LGHDT and CDR2 YNNKEL (reference sequence). CDR3 length: 15 residues.

The gene calls are TRBV11-2 and TRBJ1-1; the match to TRBD1 covers 9 bases. There are 16 residues in the CDR3. V trimming: 3 bases; J trimming: 4 bases; junction bases outside the gene matches: 9. Germline CDR1 reads SGHAT; CDR2 reads FQNNGV. The CDR3 DNA reads TGTGCCAGCAGCTTTACAGGGGGCGCACCCGGCACTGAAGCTTTCTTT. Amino acids: CASSFTGGAPGTEAFF.

The chain links TRBV16 to TRBJ1-5; no definite D call. V was trimmed by 6 bases and J by 0 bases, leaving 9 bases between them. CDR1 is KGHSY, CDR2 FQNENV, per germline. This CDR3 has 14 residues. CDR3 residues: CASSPTNSNQPQHF. The CDR3, as DNA: TGTGCCAGCAGTCCAACAAATAGCAATCAGCCCCAGCATTTT.

The rearrangement links TRBV6-2 or TRBV6-3 to TRBJ2-7, with TRBD1 matching 8 bases. Trimming removed 5 bases from V and 3 bases from J; junction bases left unmatched: 6. The CDR3 contains 14 residues. In germline, CDR1 is MNHEY, CDR2 SVGEGT. The CDR3 spells CASSALGQDYEQYV. DNA of the CDR3: TGTGCCAGCAGTGCCTTGGGACAGGACTACGAGCAGTACGTC.

The V gene is TRBV5-8, the J gene TRBJ2-2; 13 positions match TRBD2. The V gene end was trimmed by 4 bases and the J gene end by 7 bases; junction bases not matched to a gene: 7. Germline V lookup: CDR1 SGHTS, CDR2 YDEGEE. The CDR3 runs to 16 residues. Here the CDR3 DNA reads TGTGCCAGCAGCCCGACTAGCGGGAGGATCAGCGGGGAGCTGTTTTTT. It translates to CASSPTSGRISGELFF.

The J gene is TRBJ1-4, the V gene TRBV28; no firm D call. This CDR3 is 13 amino acids long. Germline-derived CDR1 and CDR2 are MDHEN and SYDVKM. Trimming pared 4 bases from V and 4 bases from J, leaving 7 bases between. CDR3 nucleotide sequence: TGTGCCAGCAGTTCCAGTTATAATGAAAAACTGTTTTTT. This gives the protein CASSSSYNEKLFF.

The chain's CDR3 is CASSDDRSGEQFF. The CDR3 DNA sequence: TGTGCCAGCAGTGACGACAGGTCCGGTGAGCAGTTCTTC. The chain uses TRBV12-3 or TRBV12-4 and TRBJ2-1; D is perhaps TRBD1 (6 bases). The CDR3 totals 13 residues. V lost 5 bases and J lost 9, with 14 bases in between.

This clone was seen once. The chain has TRBV19 and TRBJ1-5, with unresolved D. V was pared by 7 bases and J by 0 bases, with 7 bases between. The CDR3 has 13 amino acids. Germline assignment: CDR1 LNHDA and CDR2 SQIVND (reference sequence). The CDR3 here is CASKEYSNQPQHF. The CDR3 nucleotides are TGTGCCAGTAAGGAGTATAGCAATCAGCCCCAGCATTTT. The complete variable domain, with remaining parts taken from reference TRBV19 and TRBJ1-5, reads DGGITQSPKYLFRKEGQNVTLSCEQNLNHDAMYWYRQDPGQGLRLIYYSQIVNDFQKGDIAEGYSVSREKKESFPLTVTSAQKNPTAFYLCASKEYSNQPQHFGDGTRLSIL.

The rearrangement joins TRBV5-8 to TRBJ2-5; TRBD1 matches at 11 bases. The germline CDR1 and CDR2 sequences are SGHTS and YDEGEE. The trim removed 4 bases at V and 2 bases at J, leaving 4 bases unmatched. The CDR3 extends over 15 amino acids. CDR3: CASSRGQGVQETQYF. In DNA form, the CDR3 reads TGTGCCAGCAGCCGGGGACAGGGGGTACAAGAGACCCAGTACTTC.

The CDR3 is CASSEPGNTGQTTQNEKLFF. CDR3 sequence (DNA): TGTGCCAGCAGTGAACCGGGTAATACCGGACAGACAACGCAAAATGAAAAACTGTTTTTT. The V gene is TRBV2, the J gene TRBJ1-4; D might be TRBD1 (6 bases). V lost 2 bases and J 5 bases, leaving 27 bases between the germline ends. CDR3 length: 20 amino acids. Germline V gene data show CDR1 as SNHLY and CDR2 as FYNNEI.

The rearrangement uses TRBV18 and TRBJ1-3; the match to TRBD1 covers 10 bases. J lost 6 bases, V lost 5 bases, and 19 bases had no gene match. CDR1 is KGHSH, CDR2 LQKENI, per germline. The CDR3 length is 19 residues. The DNA for the CDR3 is TGTGCCAGCTCATCCCTACTCCTTGGGACAGGGGCCGCGGAAAACACCATATATTTT. Translated: CASSSLLLGTGAAENTIYF.